In its sample, the clone carrying this T cell receptor (beta chain) was seen many times. This record comes from a study of identical twins. TCRdb redid the calling of the 5' RACE reads with MiXCR, one entry per CDR3 protein. Of some 630,000 distinct CDR3 sequences in the sample, around 7.4% are singletons; the top ten hold over 1.5%. CDR3 size: 15 residues. CDR1 and CDR2 from the germline V gene are MDHEN and SYDVKM. The V and J ends lost 8 bases and 5 bases, in that order; junction bases with no gene match: 7. The same sample was also used in a study of yellow fever vaccine responses in identical twins.

The sample taken for sequencing was PBMCs. The TCR sequence derives from a woman under 30 in good health. The genes are TRBV28 and TRBJ1-6; 9 bases are a match to TRBD1. The CDR3 DNA sequence: TGTGCCAGCGGTACAGGGGGCATGAATAATTCACCCCTCCACTTT. Translating it yields CASGTGGMNNSPLHF.